This T cell receptor beta chain was retrieved from a study of molecular identifiers for immune sequencing clone quantification. Across the whole study: RNA from 20,000 or 100,000 naive CD8 cells was split five ways in replicates, with four sequenced.

Study results and caveats: The study found clones above 20 RNA copies held over 98% of effector molecules and under 1% in naive cells.

The use of previously described methods and listed TCR primers produced the bulk TCR libraries. TCRdb re-derived calls from the PCR reads in MiXCR, one entry per CDR3 protein. The sample contains around 89,000 distinct CDR3 sequences, 19% of which appear only once. CDR1 and CDR2 from the germline V gene are SEHNR and FQNEAQ (reference sequence). The CDR3 is 15 amino acids. Sorting was used to obtain naive CD8 T cells (CD8+CD4-CCR7+CD45RA+). With respect to this clonotype: What it binds is unknown. A read error may explain this, as a much larger clone is one base away.

This receptor was identified in a human donor in good health. Some libraries in this study had Jurkat cell RNA spiked in. The sample taken for sequencing was naive CD8+ T cells from blood, with Jurkat cell RNA spiked in. Specified subset: FACS-sorted CD8+CD4-CCR7+CD45RA+ naive T cells. The chain links TRBV7-9 to TRBJ2-7; D is possibly TRBD2 (6 bases). The CDR3 DNA is TGTGCCAGCAGCGGGAAGGACGGGAGCTCCTCCGAGCAGTACTTC. This gives the protein CASSGKDGSSSEQYF.